This TCR beta chain was sequenced during a study of T-cell memory formation after mild COVID-19. Study-wide background: Across donors, TCR clusters were largely donor specific.

As concerns this clonotype: Its matching antigen is unknown.

One entry per CDR3 protein, called by TCRdb with MiXCR from the 5' RACE reads. The profile shows 280,000 or so distinct CDR3 sequences, about a sixth of them singletons. Study outcomes and limitations: Shrinking CD4+ clones resided mostly in CM and EM, and CD8+ ones in EMRA. Contracting clones, day 15 to 85, had balanced CD4/CD8, and later expanders favored CD4+. Clonal second-wave expansions that peaked on day 37 had unconfirmed SARS-CoV-2 specificity.

Losses at the gene ends were 5 bases for V and 5 bases for J; bases not matched to a gene: 7. This CDR3 has 15 residues. Germline V gene sequence: CDR1 SEHNR, CDR2 FQNEAQ (reference sequence). The V call is TRBV7-9, the J call TRBJ2-7; 12 nucleotides line up with TRBD2. The receptor was derived from a man aged 18 to 35 who had mild COVID-19 (a few samples of this study predate the infection). Cell type and time point are not known. The specimen sequenced was PBMCs or a T cell subset sorted from them (not recorded which). The DNA of the CDR3 is TGTGCCAGCAGCCGTGGGACTAGCGGGCTTAACGAGCAGTACGTC. It specifies CASSRGTSGLNEQYV.